This TCR beta chain was captured in a study of glioma-infiltrating T cells after dendritic cell vaccination. Looking at the study overall: Patients had newly diagnosed or recurrent glioblastoma and received dendritic cell vaccines. Monocyte-derived dendritic cells, cultured approximately 7 days with IL-4 and GM-CSF, were pulsed with autologous tumor lysate.

The CDR3 runs to 15 residues. J lost 2 bases, V lost 3 bases, and 6 bases had no gene match. The germline V gene has CDR1 LNHDA and CDR2 SQIVND (reference sequence). Patients had residual fresh-frozen tumor tissue and more than two years of survival data. The primer mix had 60 V beta and 13 J beta primers. Produced via immunoSEQ multiplex PCR; TCRdb's table is partial and in-frame only. The top ten hold over 9% of the sample, which has 55,000 to 70,000 clones, 82% seen once. This clone was seen a single time. The chain couples TRBV19 to TRBJ2-7, with TRBD1 identical over 8 bases. Specimen: blood, collected before dendritic cell vaccination. This sequence originates from a human donor with glioblastoma. CDR3 amino acids: CASSIGQGGTYEQYF. In DNA, the CDR3 is TGTGCCAGTAGTATCGGACAGGGAGGCACCTACGAGCAGTACTTC. Drawing the rest from reference TRBV19 and TRBJ2-7, the complete variable domain is DGGITQSPKYLFRKEGQNVTLSCEQNLNHDAMYWYRQDPGQGLRLIYYSQIVNDFQKGDIAEGYSVSREKKESFPLTVTSAQKNPTAFYLCASSIGQGGTYEQYFGPGTRLTVT.